This T cell receptor beta chain came from a study of shared clonotypes between healthy human individuals. The overall study: The cohort comprised a couple of women and a few men. Their ages spanned 18 to 49 years.

The naive CD8 fraction comprised CD45RO-negative cells positively selected for CCR7 and excluded terminally differentiated effector memory CD45RA+ cells. For each subset, genomic DNA was distributed in equal portions over several immunoSEQ plates. As originally analysed: From ImmunoSEQ came sequences covering only the junction and carrying no quality scores, so filtering differed. The repertoire was sequenced with immunoSEQ multiplex PCR; TCRdb's copy has only in-frame clones and lacks some. V, J and clone size derive from that table, while D and trimming were established from the DNA sequence. The sample lists millions of clones, about 95% occurring once. V was pared by 6 bases and J by 1 base, with 7 bases of the junction left unmatched. The CDR3 length is 17 residues. CDR1 and CDR2 from the germline V gene are ENHRY and SYGVKD. A single count supports this clone.

The gene calls are TRBV10-3 and TRBJ2-1; 12 nucleotides line up with TRBD2. The source material was naive CD8+ T cells sorted from blood. The receptor comes from a man aged 18 to 30 in good health. In DNA, the CDR3 is TGTGCCATCAGGGAAAGACTAGCGGGAGTGTCCTACAATGAGCAGTTCTTC. Translated, it gives CAIRERLAGVSYNEQFF.